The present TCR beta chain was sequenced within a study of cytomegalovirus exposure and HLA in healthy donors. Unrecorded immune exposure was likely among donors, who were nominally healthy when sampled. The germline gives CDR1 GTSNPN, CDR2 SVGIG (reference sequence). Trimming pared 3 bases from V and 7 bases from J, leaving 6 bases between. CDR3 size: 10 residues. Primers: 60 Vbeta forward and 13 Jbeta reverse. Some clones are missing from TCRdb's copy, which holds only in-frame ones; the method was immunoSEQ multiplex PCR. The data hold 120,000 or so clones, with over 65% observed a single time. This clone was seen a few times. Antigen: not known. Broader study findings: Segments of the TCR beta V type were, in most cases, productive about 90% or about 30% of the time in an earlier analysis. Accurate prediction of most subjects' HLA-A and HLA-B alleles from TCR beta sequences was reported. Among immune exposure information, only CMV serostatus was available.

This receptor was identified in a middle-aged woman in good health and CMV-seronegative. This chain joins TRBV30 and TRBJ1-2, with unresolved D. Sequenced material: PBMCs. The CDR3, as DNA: TGTGCCTGGAGCGCCGGTGGCTACACCTTC. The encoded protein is CAWSAGGYTF.